The 11 T cell receptor beta chains below were found in one sample sequenced in a study of graft-versus-host responses after intestinal transplantation. Which antigens these TCRs recognize remains unknown. This table comes from immunoSEQ multiplex PCR, and its TCRdb copy is limited to in-frame clones, with some not included. Of about 90,000 clones in the sample, about 91% were seen once. This sample comprised unstimulated CD8+ T cells sorted from spleen or lymph node cells, obtained before intestinal transplant. These receptor sequences come from a human donor who received an intestinal transplant.

The chain links TRBV5-1 to TRBJ2-7; tentative D call: TRBD1 (5 bases). V lost 4 bases and J lost 7, with 12 bases in between. Germline V gene sequence: CDR1 SGHRS, CDR2 YFSETQ. This CDR3 region has 12 residues. For the CDR3, the DNA is TGCGCCAGCAGCCTCTACCAGGGAGAGCAGTACTTC. Its protein product is CASSLYQGEQYF.

This chain connects TRBV5-5 to TRBJ2-1; tentative D call: TRBD2 (6 bases). CDR1 is SGHKS, CDR2 YYEKEE, per germline (reference sequence). The ends were cut back, 0 bases at V and 5 bases at J, with 12 bases in the middle. CDR3 length equals 15 residues. The CDR3 region is CASSLAGVLDNEQFF. The CDR3 DNA reads as TGTGCCAGCAGCTTGGCGGGGGTATTAGACAATGAGCAGTTCTTC.

CDR3 coding DNA: TGTGCCAGCAGTATCGGACAGGCAAGGGATACGCAGTATTTT. This translates into CASSIGQARDTQYF. V is TRBV27 and J is TRBJ2-3, with 7 bases lining up with TRBD1. The germline gives CDR1 MNHEY, CDR2 SMNVEV (reference sequence). Germline trimming cut 5 bases from V and 6 bases from J; bases unmatched to any gene: 8. There are 14 residues in the CDR3.

The chain is built from TRBV9 and TRBJ1-1; D is undetermined. V was pared by 0 bases and J by 2 bases, with 11 bases between. The CDR3 length is 15 residues. Germline lookup yields CDR1 SGDLS and CDR2 YYNGEE. The CDR3 reads CASSVGGGGNTEAFF. The DNA for the CDR3 is TGTGCCAGCAGCGTAGGAGGAGGTGGTAACACTGAAGCTTTCTTT.

V and J are TRBV5-1 and TRBJ2-7, with TRBD2 matching 13 bases. The CDR3 loop spans 17 amino acids. CDR1 SGHRS and CDR2 YFSETQ come from the germline V gene. V was pared by 3 bases and J by 5 bases, with 11 bases of the junction left unmatched. The CDR3 sequence is CASSWDWTSGSFDEQYF. CDR3 nucleotides: TGCGCCAGCAGCTGGGACTGGACTAGCGGGAGTTTCGACGAGCAGTACTTC.

The chain combines TRBV30 with TRBJ1-3; a possible D gene is TRBD1 (5 bases). Looked up from germline, CDR1 is GTSNPN and CDR2 is SVGIG (reference sequence). The CDR3 contains 13 residues. V was cut by 5 bases and J by 4 bases, with 12 bases left in between. CDR3 nucleotides: TGTGCCTGGTGTCCTGGACACGGAAACACCATATATTTT. Protein product: CAWCPGHGNTIYF.

CDR3 loop: CASSDGLAGYEQYF. The CDR3 nucleotides are TGTGCCAGCAGCGACGGACTAGCGGGGTACGAGCAGTACTTC. The gene calls are TRBV11-2 and TRBJ2-7; 12 positions agree with TRBD2. From germline, CDR1 is SGHAT and CDR2 FQNNGV. The CDR3 loop spans 14 amino acids. Trimming at V came to 5 bases and at J to 4 bases, leaving 3 bases not matched to a gene.

CDR3 sequence: CAWSTGAGHEQYF. CDR3 DNA sequence: TGTGCCTGGAGTACAGGGGCGGGACACGAGCAGTACTTC. This rearrangement joins TRBV30 to TRBJ2-7, with D maybe TRBD1 (7 bases). The CDR3 spans 13 residues. Germline V lookup: CDR1 GTSNPN, CDR2 SVGIG (reference sequence). V lost 2 bases to trimming and J lost 5 bases, with 13 bases between them.

CDR3 sequence reads: CASSESQWQYF. CDR3 DNA sequence: TGCGCCAGCAGTGAGTCGCAGTGGCAGTACTTC. This chain uses TRBV10-2 with TRBJ2-7; no firm D call. The ends were cut back, 0 bases at V and 9 bases at J, with 6 bases in the middle. This CDR3 spans 11 amino acids. Germline-derived CDR1 and CDR2 are WSHSY and SAAADI.

The V call is TRBV7-9, the J call TRBJ1-1; 8 positions match TRBD1. CDR1 SEHNR and CDR2 FQNEAQ come from the germline V gene (reference sequence). Unmatched junction bases numbered 9, after V lost 7 bases and J lost 11 bases. The CDR3 has 12 residues. CDR3 in DNA: TGTGCCAGCATCGACAGGGGATGGGAGGCTTTCTTT. Amino acids: CASIDRGWEAFF.

The chain employs TRBV7-9 and TRBJ2-1, with 8 bases lining up with TRBD2. This CDR3 comprises 17 residues. Germline trimming cut 2 bases from V and 9 bases from J; bases unmatched to any gene: 15. From germline, CDR1 is SEHNR and CDR2 FQNEAQ (reference sequence). This chain's CDR3 is CASSLLGSGSQDVEQFF. CDR3 DNA sequence: TGTGCCAGCAGCTTATTAGGGAGCGGGAGTCAAGACGTTGAGCAGTTCTTC.